This T cell receptor (beta chain) was identified during a study of blood T cell repertoires in COVID-19. Across the whole study: The United States, Italy and Spain provided the acute and convalescent COVID-19 samples. T cells, B-cell-depleted T cells, or PBMCs supplied cDNA or gDNA.

The V gene's germline CDR1 is SQVTM and CDR2 ANQGSEA. J was trimmed by 7 bases and V by 3 bases; bases with no gene match: 8. This CDR3 comprises 15 residues. TCRdb's copy holds only in-frame clones and misses some; the assay was immunoSEQ multiplex PCR. The data contain about 260,000 clones, almost 90% of them singletons. J is TRBJ2-1 and V is TRBV29-1, with TRBD2 matching 11 bases. Source material: peripheral blood. This TCR derives from a woman under 40 with COVID-19, enrolled during active disease. CDR3 loop: CSVDPSGRPGNEQFF. CDR3 sequence (DNA): TGCAGCGTTGACCCTAGCGGGAGGCCGGGAAATGAGCAGTTCTTC.